This TCR beta chain was recorded in a study of spatial heterogeneity in lung cancer. Study information: Median follow-up for sequenced PBMC samples was two to three years after resection, when such samples existed. In raw reads, more than 8.5 appearances on average were recorded for each unique TCR and UMI combination.

Unique molecular identifiers, one per molecule, were present on every TCR cDNA molecule. TCRdb independently ran MiXCR on the 5' RACE reads; one entry per CDR3 protein. This table has fewer than 30,000 distinct CDR3 sequences, 8.5% to 10% appearing once. This clonotype was seen a single time. Looked up from germline, CDR1 is LGHNA and CDR2 is YSLEER. V lost 0 bases and J 7 bases, leaving 13 bases between the germline ends. This CDR3 is built from 15 residues. Time point here: blood at routine non-recurrence follow-up after resection. Tumor, nontumor lung or frozen PBMC supplied whole RNA that was sequenced unsorted.

The chain combines TRBV4-3 with TRBJ1-5; D may be TRBD1 (5 bases). This TCR was recovered from a male donor with early-stage non-small cell lung cancer. Sequencing was performed on PBMCs, taken at follow-up. Here the CDR3 DNA reads TGCGCCAGCAGCCAAGATCGGCAGGGAGGCCAGCCCCAGCATTTT. Translation gives CASSQDRQGGQPQHF.